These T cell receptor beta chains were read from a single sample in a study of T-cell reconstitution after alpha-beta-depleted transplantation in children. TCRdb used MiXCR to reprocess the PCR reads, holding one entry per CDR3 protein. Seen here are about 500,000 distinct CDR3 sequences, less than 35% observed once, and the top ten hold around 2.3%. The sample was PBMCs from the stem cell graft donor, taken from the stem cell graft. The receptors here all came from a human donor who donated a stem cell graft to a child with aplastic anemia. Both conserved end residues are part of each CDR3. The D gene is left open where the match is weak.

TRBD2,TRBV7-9,CASSLTWKRELDTQYF
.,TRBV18,CASSPPMMQSSGYTF
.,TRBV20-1,CSARDVTGGTTEAFF
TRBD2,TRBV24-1,CATSEPGTSGYNEQFF
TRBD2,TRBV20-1,CSARDSAGVYNEQFF
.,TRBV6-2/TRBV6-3,CASSRDLDTDTQYF
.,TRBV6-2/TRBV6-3,CASRNAGGPRTDTQYF
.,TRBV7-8,CASSSLTGYYGYTF
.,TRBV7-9,CASSETGLSYEQYF
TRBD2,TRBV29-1,CSVRTSGRASNEQFF
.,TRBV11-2,CASSPSWSGRLQETQYF
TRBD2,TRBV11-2,CASSRRTSPNNEQFF
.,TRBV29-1,CSARDQGPDTQYF
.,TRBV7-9,CASSPPGGRKEDGYTF
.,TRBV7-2,CASSLWTGSPLHF
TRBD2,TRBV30,CAWSAGLAGAGEQYF
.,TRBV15,CATSRARRGNQPQHF
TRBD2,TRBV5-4,CASSLLRGVWREGHDEQFF
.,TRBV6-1,CASSEGLGQPQHF
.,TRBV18,CASSPWGVQGNEQFF
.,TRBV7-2,CASSLAPGPYENSYEQYF
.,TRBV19,CASSMVLGGSGSYNEQFF
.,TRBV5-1,CASSFGGSTYEQYF
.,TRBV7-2,CATKPDGANNEQFF
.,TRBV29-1,CSVARAVGGWDEQFF
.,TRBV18,CASSPQLPSGNTIYF
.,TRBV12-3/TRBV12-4,CASSPGSSVDTQYF
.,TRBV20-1,CSAPDGGTLYNEQFF
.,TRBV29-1,CSGVVGGSTNEKLFF
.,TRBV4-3,CASSPRRGMGDTQYF
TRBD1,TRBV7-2,CASSLDGTGGNTIYF
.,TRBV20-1,CSAGRGYNQPQHF
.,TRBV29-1,CSVVQPYQETQYF
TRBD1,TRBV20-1,CSARGDRGNIQYF
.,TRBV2,CASKDRSTDTQYF
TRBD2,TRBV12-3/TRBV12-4,CASSETAGGGYNEQFF
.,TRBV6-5,CASSYDRGRAKNIQYF
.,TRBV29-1,CSAAQGSSNQPQHF
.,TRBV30,CAWSVQSAYEQYF
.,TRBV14,CASSQAQTLAKNIQYF
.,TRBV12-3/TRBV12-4,CASSFGGIQPQHF
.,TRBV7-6,CASSSDAKLFF
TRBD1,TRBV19,CASIPTGALVGTEAFF
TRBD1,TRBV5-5,CASSTTATGAEQYF
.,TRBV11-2,CASSLEKGLGGNTIYF
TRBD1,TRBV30,CAWSTGQGDEAFF
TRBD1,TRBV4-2,CASSQEQGASNQPQHF
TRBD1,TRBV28,CASRAGGAGYEQYF
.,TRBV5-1,CASSLLQAYNEQFF
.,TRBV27,CASSLDRPYGQPQHF
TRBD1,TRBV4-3,CASSQDGAGGSEKLFF
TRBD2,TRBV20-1,CSARDGTRGSDTQYF
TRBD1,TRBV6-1,CASREPGQAYNEQFF
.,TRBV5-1,CASRRTLSGELFF
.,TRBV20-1,CSARETARGQPQHF
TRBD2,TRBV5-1,CASSTGTSGETQYF
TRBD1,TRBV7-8,CASSGDHGRTGGTDTQYF
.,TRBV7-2,CASSFDLAGGETQYF
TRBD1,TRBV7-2,CASVPGTGKSNTEAFF
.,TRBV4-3,CASSQSRNSYEQYF